The rows below give T cell receptor beta chains drawn from one sample of a study of identical twins. MiXCR was run by TCRdb on the 5' RACE reads, yielding one entry per CDR3 protein. The sample consists of about 700,000 distinct CDR3 sequences, 8% to 9% of them appearing once. This same sample was also taken into another study, of yellow fever vaccine responses in identical twins.

Sequencing used PBMCs. These receptors all come from a woman aged 18-30 years in good health. CDR3s include the opening cysteine and the closing phenylalanine or tryptophan. A D gene is named only where the DNA matches it firmly. Some rows mark clone size as missing; the rest say once, few, many or name a class of expanded clone.

d_gene: NA; j_gene: TRBJ2-4; abundance: many; v_gene: TRBV20-1; CDR3nt: TGCAGTGCTAGCCCCATTACAGGGGAGGACATTCAGTACTTC; CDR3aa: CSASPITGEDIQYF
d_gene: TRBD2; j_gene: TRBJ2-1; abundance: NA; v_gene: TRBV20-1; CDR3nt: TGCAGTGCTGTAAGGGTTACGGGGGGGGCCATCGTCAATGAGCAGTTCTTC; CDR3aa: CSAVRVTGGAIVNEQFF
d_gene: NA; j_gene: TRBJ2-1; abundance: NA; v_gene: TRBV6-2/TRBV6-3; CDR3nt: TGTGCCAGCAGTCAAATCCTACAGGGTAAGGTGTACAATGAGCAGTTCTTC; CDR3aa: CASSQILQGKVYNEQFF
d_gene: NA; j_gene: TRBJ2-2; abundance: few; v_gene: TRBV5-6; CDR3nt: TGTGCCAGCGCGCCAGGGCCTATAACCGGGGAGCTGTTTTTT; CDR3aa: CASAPGPITGELFF
d_gene: NA; j_gene: TRBJ2-1; abundance: NA; v_gene: TRBV3-1; CDR3nt: TGTGCCAGCAGCTTTGACAGCCGAAGAACCAATGAGCAGTTCTTC; CDR3aa: CASSFDSRRTNEQFF
d_gene: TRBD2; j_gene: TRBJ2-4; abundance: NA; v_gene: TRBV6-2/TRBV6-3; CDR3nt: TGTGCCAGCAGTTACCGCCAGCCGGGACTAGCGGGAGGTCGGTGGAACATTCAGTACTTC; CDR3aa: CASSYRQPGLAGGRWNIQYF
d_gene: TRBD1; j_gene: TRBJ2-7; abundance: few; v_gene: TRBV2; CDR3nt: TGTGCCAGCAGGGCCCCCCGGGACAGGGCCGAGCAGTACTTC; CDR3aa: CASRAPRDRAEQYF
d_gene: NA; j_gene: TRBJ2-7; abundance: NA; v_gene: TRBV4-3; CDR3nt: TGCGCCAGCAGCCCCAGGGTGGGGGGCTCCTACGAGCAGTACTTC; CDR3aa: CASSPRVGGSYEQYF
d_gene: NA; j_gene: TRBJ2-3; abundance: many; v_gene: TRBV5-1; CDR3nt: TGCGCCAGCAGCTTGGTCTCAGATACGCAGTATTTT; CDR3aa: CASSLVSDTQYF
d_gene: NA; j_gene: TRBJ1-1; abundance: few; v_gene: TRBV6-1; CDR3nt: TGTGCCAGCAGTGAATATAACAGAATGAACACTGAAGCTTTCTTT; CDR3aa: CASSEYNRMNTEAFF
d_gene: TRBD2; j_gene: TRBJ2-3; abundance: NA; v_gene: TRBV9; CDR3nt: TGTGCCAGCAGCGTAGGATCTAGCGGGGCTGCAAGCACAGATACGCAGTATTTT; CDR3aa: CASSVGSSGAASTDTQYF
d_gene: TRBD2; j_gene: TRBJ2-2; abundance: NA; v_gene: TRBV20-1; CDR3nt: TGCAGTGCTAGACCCACCGGGACTAGCGGGAGGGCCAACACCGGGGAGCTGTTTTTT; CDR3aa: CSARPTGTSGRANTGELFF
d_gene: NA; j_gene: TRBJ2-3; abundance: NA; v_gene: TRBV11-3; CDR3nt: TGTGCCAGCAGCCCCCGCCGGGGCCAGGAGGAATCAGATACGCAGTATTTT; CDR3aa: CASSPRRGQEESDTQYF
d_gene: NA; j_gene: TRBJ2-7; abundance: NA; v_gene: TRBV29-1; CDR3nt: TGCAGCGTTTACAGGGTACCCTACGAGCAGTACTTC; CDR3aa: CSVYRVPYEQYF
d_gene: NA; j_gene: TRBJ2-7; abundance: many; v_gene: TRBV5-1; CDR3nt: TGCGCCAGCAGCGCCACCGGGACGGATGCCAACGAGCAGTACTTC; CDR3aa: CASSATGTDANEQYF
d_gene: NA; j_gene: TRBJ1-1; abundance: NA; v_gene: TRBV5-1; CDR3nt: TGCGCCAGCAGCTTGGCGGGCAGGGGCGCATCGAACACTGAAGCTTTCTTT; CDR3aa: CASSLAGRGASNTEAFF
d_gene: NA; j_gene: TRBJ2-2; abundance: few; v_gene: TRBV2; CDR3nt: TGTGCCAGCAATTCCGGACAGTACACCGGGGAGCTGTTTTTT; CDR3aa: CASNSGQYTGELFF
d_gene: NA; j_gene: TRBJ2-1; abundance: few; v_gene: TRBV4-3; CDR3nt: TGCGCCAGCAGCCAAGTCCCTCGTAATGAGCAGTTCTTC; CDR3aa: CASSQVPRNEQFF
d_gene: NA; j_gene: TRBJ1-6; abundance: NA; v_gene: TRBV28; CDR3nt: TGTGCCAGCAGCCGTTTAACCGCTAATTCACCCCTCCACTTT; CDR3aa: CASSRLTANSPLHF
d_gene: NA; j_gene: TRBJ1-5; abundance: many; v_gene: TRBV11-2; CDR3nt: TGTGCCAGCAGCTTGAATTGGGGGGCTGATCAGCCCCAGCATTTT; CDR3aa: CASSLNWGADQPQHF
d_gene: NA; j_gene: TRBJ2-1; abundance: many; v_gene: TRBV10-3; CDR3nt: TGTGCCATCAGGGAGTCTGGGTCGACCTACAATGAGCAGTTCTTC; CDR3aa: CAIRESGSTYNEQFF
d_gene: NA; j_gene: TRBJ2-7; abundance: few; v_gene: TRBV2; CDR3nt: TGTGCCAGCAGAGCCCGGGGAAGCTCCTACGAGCAGTACTTC; CDR3aa: CASRARGSSYEQYF
d_gene: NA; j_gene: TRBJ2-2; abundance: NA; v_gene: TRBV10-2; CDR3nt: TGCGCCAGCAGTGAAGTTGTAGGGAACACCGGGGAGCTGTTTTTT; CDR3aa: CASSEVVGNTGELFF
d_gene: NA; j_gene: TRBJ2-7; abundance: few; v_gene: TRBV7-2; CDR3nt: TGTGCCAGCAGCTTAGGGACAAACAACTACGAGCAGTACTTC; CDR3aa: CASSLGTNNYEQYF
d_gene: NA; j_gene: TRBJ2-2; abundance: many; v_gene: TRBV4-1; CDR3nt: TGCGCCAGCAGCCACCCCGGAGGGGATTACACCGGGGAGCTGTTTTTT; CDR3aa: CASSHPGGDYTGELFF
d_gene: NA; j_gene: TRBJ1-5; abundance: NA; v_gene: TRBV28; CDR3nt: TGTGCCAGCAGTTCCGGGACCCAAGTCAATCAGCCCCAGCATTTT; CDR3aa: CASSSGTQVNQPQHF
d_gene: NA; j_gene: TRBJ2-7; abundance: NA; v_gene: TRBV5-1; CDR3nt: TGCGCCAGCAGCGTCAGGGACACCTACGAGCAGTACTTC; CDR3aa: CASSVRDTYEQYF
d_gene: TRBD2; j_gene: TRBJ2-3; abundance: few; v_gene: TRBV20-1; CDR3nt: TGCAGTGCTAGAGATCGGAGCGGGAGTGCAGATACGCAGTATTTT; CDR3aa: CSARDRSGSADTQYF
d_gene: NA; j_gene: TRBJ2-1; abundance: many; v_gene: TRBV12-3/TRBV12-4; CDR3nt: TGTGCCAGCAGTTTTGTCGGGGGGCAAAGTGAGCAGTTCTTC; CDR3aa: CASSFVGGQSEQFF
d_gene: TRBD1; j_gene: TRBJ2-1; abundance: NA; v_gene: TRBV5-1; CDR3nt: TGCGCCAGCAGGCCGGGACAGAGGTATGAGCAGTTCTTC; CDR3aa: CASRPGQRYEQFF
d_gene: NA; j_gene: TRBJ1-4; abundance: few; v_gene: TRBV5-1; CDR3nt: TGCGCCAGCAGCTTTACAGGGAGTCCCAATGAAAAACTGTTTTTT; CDR3aa: CASSFTGSPNEKLFF
d_gene: NA; j_gene: TRBJ2-7; abundance: many; v_gene: TRBV5-1; CDR3nt: TGCGCCAGCAGCTTGGTTGGTGGGTACTACGAGCAGTACTTC; CDR3aa: CASSLVGGYYEQYF
d_gene: NA; j_gene: TRBJ1-5; abundance: many; v_gene: TRBV12-3/TRBV12-4; CDR3nt: TGTGCCAGCAGCCCGATGGGTCGAGGGGCGAATCAGCCCCAGCATTTT; CDR3aa: CASSPMGRGANQPQHF
d_gene: NA; j_gene: TRBJ2-2; abundance: NA; v_gene: TRBV12-3/TRBV12-4; CDR3nt: TGTGCCAGCAGTTTTACTAGCTCGAACACCGGGGAGCTGTTTTTT; CDR3aa: CASSFTSSNTGELFF
d_gene: NA; j_gene: TRBJ2-1; abundance: NA; v_gene: TRBV2; CDR3nt: TGTGCCAGCAGTGATCTTGCTAGCTCGGCTAATGAGCAGTTCTTC; CDR3aa: CASSDLASSANEQFF
d_gene: NA; j_gene: TRBJ2-5; abundance: few; v_gene: TRBV21-1; CDR3nt: TGTGCCAGCAGCAAAAAGATCCGACAGGGAACCCAAGAGACCCAGTACTTC; CDR3aa: CASSKKIRQGTQETQYF